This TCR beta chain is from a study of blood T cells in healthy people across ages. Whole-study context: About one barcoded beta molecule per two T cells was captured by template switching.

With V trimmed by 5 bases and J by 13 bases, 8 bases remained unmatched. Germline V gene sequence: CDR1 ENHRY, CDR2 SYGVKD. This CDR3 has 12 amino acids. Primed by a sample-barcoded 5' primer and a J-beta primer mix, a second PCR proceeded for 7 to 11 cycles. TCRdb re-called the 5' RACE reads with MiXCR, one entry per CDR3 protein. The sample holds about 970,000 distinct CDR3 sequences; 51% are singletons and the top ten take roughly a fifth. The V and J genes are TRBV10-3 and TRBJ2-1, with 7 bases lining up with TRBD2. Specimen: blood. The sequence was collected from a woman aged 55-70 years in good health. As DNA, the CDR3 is TGTGCCATCAGTACCGCGGGAGAGACCCAGTTCTTC. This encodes CAISTAGETQFF.